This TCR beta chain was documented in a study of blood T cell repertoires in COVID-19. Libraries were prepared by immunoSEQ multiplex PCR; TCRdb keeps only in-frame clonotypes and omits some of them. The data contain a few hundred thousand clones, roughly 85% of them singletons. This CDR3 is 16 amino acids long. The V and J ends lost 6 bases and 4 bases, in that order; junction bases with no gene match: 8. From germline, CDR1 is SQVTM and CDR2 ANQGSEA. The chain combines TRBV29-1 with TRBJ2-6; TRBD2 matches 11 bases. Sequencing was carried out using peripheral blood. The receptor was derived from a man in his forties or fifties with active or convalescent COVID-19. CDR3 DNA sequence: TGCAGCGTAGGGGTAGCGGGAGGGCGGGGGGCCAACGTCCTGACTTTC. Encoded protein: CSVGVAGGRGANVLTF.